One and the same sample provided the 22 T cell receptor beta chains below, sequenced in a study of regulatory T cells in long-lasting Graves disease (TCRdb year 2021). To prepare the library, multiplex PCR was applied. Sequencer: Illumina HiSeq 4000. CDR3 regions were amplified by Arm-PCR with iRepertoire HTBI primers to construct TCR beta libraries. The public reads were run again by TCRdb, first through fastp at Q25 and then through MiXCR, and only productive beta chains were kept. Each CDR3 protein appears once, grouped with its most common genes and DNA. In this sample the table shows over 300,000 distinct CDR3 sequences, 15% to 19% of which occur a single time. The ten largest make up about a fifth of the sample. The time point label, as the study defines it: newly diagnosed GD, antithyroid drugs for less than 3 months. For both TCR sequencing and RNA sequencing, RNA was extracted from PBMCs in TRIzol.

The sample was peripheral blood mononuclear cells (PBMCs), taken at new diagnosis, from a patient treated with antithyroid drugs. Receptors were obtained from a female donor with Graves disease.

This clonotype was picked up many times. The chain uses TRBV20-1 and TRBJ2-3; TRBD2 matches 10 bases. The germline V gene encodes CDR1 DFQATT and CDR2 SNEGSKA (reference sequence). The CDR3 spans 14 residues. V lost 5 bases and J lost 4; bases outside the gene matches: 6. The CDR3 spells CSAVSGRIPDTQYF. CDR3 coding DNA: TGCAGTGCTGTTAGCGGGAGGATACCAGATACGCAGTATTTT.

This clonotype was observed many times. The chain joins TRBV5-1 to TRBJ1-2; D unresolved. The germline CDR1 and CDR2 sequences are SGHRS and YFSETQ. This CDR3 spans 9 amino acids. Trimming cost V 7 bases and J 7 bases, with 5 bases left between them. The CDR3 DNA is TGCGCCAGCCCCATTGGCTACACCTTC. It codes for CASPIGYTF.

This clonotype occurred a few times. The chain joins TRBV19 to TRBJ2-3; 7 bases are shared with TRBD2. Germline assignment: CDR1 LNHDA and CDR2 SQIVND (reference sequence). The CDR3 has 15 residues. Trimming removed 6 bases from V and 3 bases from J; junction bases left unmatched: 9. DNA for the CDR3: TGTGCCAGTAGCCCTCCTAGCGGAGAGACAGATACGCAGTATTTT. Its protein product is CASSPPSGETDTQYF.

This clonotype appeared a few times. This rearrangement joins TRBV6-5 to TRBJ2-5; tentatively, D is TRBD2 (6 bases). V was shortened by 0 bases and J by 4 bases, with 27 bases between the two germline ends. The CDR3 runs 20 residues. The germline CDR1 and CDR2 sequences are MNHEY and SVGAGI. CDR3 residues: CASSYSRAVRWRAFRETQYF. As DNA, the CDR3 is TGTGCCAGCAGTTACTCGCGGGCAGTGAGATGGAGGGCGTTTCGAGAGACCCAGTACTTC.

This clonotype came up many times. The V gene is TRBV28, the J gene TRBJ2-3; 8 bases fit TRBD1. From germline, CDR1 is MDHEN and CDR2 SYDVKM. This CDR3 comprises 14 residues. V dropped 4 bases and J dropped 4; count of bases not matched to a gene: 4. CDR3 bases: TGTGCCAGCAGTTGGACAGGGTCCGCAGATACGCAGTATTTT. Translating it yields CASSWTGSADTQYF.

This clonotype has a count of ten or more. The chain couples TRBV5-6 to TRBJ2-5; 8 nucleotides align to TRBD1. The CDR3 is 14 amino acids. The V gene's germline CDR1 is SGHDT and CDR2 YYEEEE. Trimming at V came to 4 bases and at J to 2 bases, leaving 4 bases not matched to a gene. The CDR3 sequence: CASSKGTGQETQYF. The CDR3 DNA reads as TGTGCCAGCAGCAAAGGGACAGGACAAGAGACCCAGTACTTC.

This clonotype has ten or more counts. This rearrangement joins TRBV2 to TRBJ1-1, with 7 bases matching TRBD1. Trimming at V came to 4 bases and at J to 5 bases, leaving 10 bases not matched to a gene. The CDR3 is 15 amino acids. CDR1 and CDR2 from the germline V gene are SNHLY and FYNNEI. The CDR3 protein is CASSGQGGAQTEAFF. CDR3 nucleotides: TGTGCCAGCAGTGGACAGGGAGGCGCGCAGACTGAAGCTTTCTTT.

This clonotype was seen more than once but under ten times. This sequence joins TRBV27 and TRBJ1-2, with D hard to call. Germline V gene lookup returns CDR1 MNHEY and CDR2 SMNVEV (reference sequence). The CDR3 runs to 14 residues. The ends were cut back, 8 bases at V and 10 bases at J, with 23 bases in the middle. The CDR3 spells CASLTRRGLGDYTF. CDR3 DNA sequence: TGTGCCAGCCTAACCCGGCGAGGGCTGGGAGACTACACCTTC.

This clonotype appeared many times. This rearrangement joins TRBV12-3 or TRBV12-4 to TRBJ1-2, with a tentative D call TRBD1 (5 bases). This CDR3 contains 13 residues. Between the trimmed V and J ends, which lost 8 bases and 7 bases, there was a span of 17 bases. The CDR3 DNA reads as TGTGCCAGCTCCCCCGGGGCATTCGCTGGCTACACCTTC. Encoded protein: CASSPGAFAGYTF.

This clonotype was counted many times. This chain links TRBV2 with TRBJ1-1, with 9 bases fitting TRBD1. The CDR3 runs 16 residues. The ends lost 10 bases at V and 0 bases at J; junction bases unmatched: 12. Germline V gives CDR1 SNHLY, CDR2 FYNNEI. The CDR3 coding sequence is TGTGCCACCCACCGGGACAGGGATTTAATGAACACTGAAGCTTTCTTT. This encodes CATHRDRDLMNTEAFF.

This clonotype appeared many times. This chain links TRBV6-4 with TRBJ2-1; TRBD2 might be the D (5 bases). Germline CDR1 MRHNA, CDR2 SNTAGT. The V and J ends lost 4 bases and 9 bases respectively, with 13 bases between them. This CDR3 has 13 residues. The CDR3: CASSAEGNGEQFF. The CDR3 bases are TGTGCCAGCAGTGCCGAGGGTAACGGTGAGCAGTTCTTC.

This chain uses TRBV10-3 with TRBJ1-1, with TRBD1 matching 9 bases. CDR1 ENHRY and CDR2 SYGVKD come from the germline V gene. Unmatched junction bases numbered 7, after V lost 1 base and J lost 4 bases. The length of the CDR3 is 16 residues. The CDR3 spells CAISELPGQGTTEAFF. In nucleotides, the CDR3 is TGTGCCATCAGTGAGTTACCGGGACAGGGTACCACTGAAGCTTTCTTT.

This clonotype has at least ten counts. The CDR3 spells CASTPGDRVGDTEAFF. The CDR3 DNA follows: TGTGCCAGCACCCCCGGCGACAGGGTCGGCGACACTGAAGCTTTCTTT. The chain uses TRBV12-3 or TRBV12-4 and TRBJ1-1, with TRBD1 identical over 7 bases. Trimming took 7 bases from V and 3 from J; bases not matched to a gene: 14. This CDR3 comprises 16 residues.

This clonotype was seen repeatedly, ten times or more. The chain has TRBV20-1 and TRBJ1-6; 10 positions agree with TRBD1. Germline values: CDR1 DFQATT, CDR2 SNEGSKA (reference sequence). This CDR3 contains 17 residues. V lost 3 bases, J lost 3 bases, and 8 bases stayed unmatched. CDR3 sequence: CSASGTGERNYNSPLHF. The CDR3 DNA sequence: TGCAGTGCTAGTGGGACAGGGGAACGTAACTATAATTCACCCCTCCACTTT.

CDR3 region: CASSLEGSGGRNEQFF. CDR3 nucleotides: TGTGCCAGCAGCCTCGAAGGTAGCGGGGGGAGGAATGAGCAGTTCTTC. This chain links TRBV6-2 or TRBV6-3 with TRBJ2-1; TRBD2 matches at 10 bases. There are 16 residues in the CDR3. The germline gives CDR1 MNHEY, CDR2 SVGEGT. Losses at the gene ends were 6 bases for V and 7 bases for J; bases not matched to a gene: 12.

This chain connects TRBV6-2 or TRBV6-3 to TRBJ2-2; TRBD2 aligns across 11 bases. The CDR3 length is 18 residues. CDR1 MNHEY and CDR2 SVGEGT come from the germline V gene. The V gene end was trimmed by 5 bases and the J gene end by 5 bases; junction bases not matched to a gene: 13. CDR3: CASSERLAGMAGTGELFF. The DNA of the CDR3 is TGTGCCAGCAGTGAGCGACTAGCGGGGATGGCAGGGACCGGGGAGCTGTTTTTT.

V is TRBV14 and J is TRBJ1-2; D ambiguous. Germline V lookup: CDR1 SGHDN, CDR2 FVKESK. CDR3 size: 15 residues. The V end was cut by 0 bases, the J end by 11 bases, with 19 bases between. The CDR3 here is CASSQDPHPAFGYTF. In nucleotides, the CDR3 is TGTGCCAGCAGCCAAGATCCCCACCCGGCGTTTGGGTACACCTTC. Full variable domain (rest looked up from reference TRBV14 and TRBJ1-2): EAGVTQFPSHSVIEKGQTVTLRCDPISGHDNLYWYRRVMGKEIKFLLHFVKESKQDESGMPNNRFLAERTGGTYSTLKVQPAELEDSGVYFCASSQDPHPAFGYTFGSGTRLTVV.

In its sample, this clonotype was seen a few times. V is TRBV30 and J is TRBJ1-3; D not certain. The germline V gene encodes CDR1 GTSNPN and CDR2 SVGIG (reference sequence). Trimming left V 3 bases short and J 0 bases short, with 9 bases between. The CDR3 length is 14 residues. As DNA, the CDR3 is TGTGCCTGGAGCGCGGGGAGCTCTGGAAACACCATATATTTT. Its protein product is CAWSAGSSGNTIYF.

This clonotype was seen many times. The J gene is TRBJ1-5, the V gene TRBV15, with D unresolved. Germline CDR1 reads LNHNV; CDR2 reads YYDKDF (reference sequence). This CDR3 spans 12 amino acids. V lost 5 bases, J lost 11 bases, and 13 bases lay in between. CDR3 in amino acids: CATSSGSWAQHF. In DNA form, the CDR3 reads TGTGCCACCAGCTCTGGCTCGTGGGCCCAGCATTTT.

In its sample, this clonotype was seen many times. The chain uses TRBV12-3 or TRBV12-4 and TRBJ1-1, with D maybe TRBD1 (5 bases). Trimming left V 7 bases short and J 6 bases short, with 18 bases between. This CDR3 has 14 residues. The CDR3 here is CASTPIGDGAEAFF. For the CDR3, the DNA is TGTGCCAGCACCCCAATAGGGGACGGGGCTGAAGCTTTCTTT.

The sample holds a few counts of this clonotype. The J gene is TRBJ2-2, the V gene TRBV15; D remains unclear. Trimming stripped 3 bases from V and 0 bases from J, with 11 bases between. This CDR3 comprises 16 residues. Germline V lookup: CDR1 LNHNV, CDR2 YYDKDF (reference sequence). The CDR3 sequence is CATSSHLRPNTGELFF. The CDR3 DNA is TGTGCCACCAGCAGCCACCTGCGCCCGAACACCGGGGAGCTGTTTTTT.

This clonotype occurred many times. The chain is built from TRBV28 and TRBJ1-5, with unresolved D. Germline V lookup: CDR1 MDHEN, CDR2 SYDVKM. The CDR3 contains 15 residues. V lost 1 base to trimming and J lost 6 bases, with 13 bases between them. CDR3: CASSLSAEAGQPQHF. CDR3 nucleotides: TGTGCCAGCAGTTTATCAGCGGAGGCAGGTCAGCCCCAGCATTTT.